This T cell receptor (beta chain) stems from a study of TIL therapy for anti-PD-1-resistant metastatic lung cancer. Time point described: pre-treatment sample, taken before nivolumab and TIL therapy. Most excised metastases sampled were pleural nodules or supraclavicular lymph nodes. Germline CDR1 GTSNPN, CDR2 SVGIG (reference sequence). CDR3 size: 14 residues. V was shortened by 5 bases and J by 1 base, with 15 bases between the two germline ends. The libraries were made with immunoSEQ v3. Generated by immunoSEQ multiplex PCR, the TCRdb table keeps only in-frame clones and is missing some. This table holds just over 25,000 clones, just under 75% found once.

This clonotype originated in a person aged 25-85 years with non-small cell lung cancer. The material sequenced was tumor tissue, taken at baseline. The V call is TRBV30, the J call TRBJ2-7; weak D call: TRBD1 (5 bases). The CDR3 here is CAWGAGPLSYEQYF. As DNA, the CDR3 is TGTGCCTGGGGGGCAGGCCCTTTATCCTACGAGCAGTACTTC.